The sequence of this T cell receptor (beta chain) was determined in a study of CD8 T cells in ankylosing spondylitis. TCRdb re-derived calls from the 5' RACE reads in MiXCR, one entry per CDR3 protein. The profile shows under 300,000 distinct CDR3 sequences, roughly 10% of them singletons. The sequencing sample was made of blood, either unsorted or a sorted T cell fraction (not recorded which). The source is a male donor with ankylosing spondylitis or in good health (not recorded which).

CDR3 nucleotides: TGTGCCAGCAGTTTTTTGGTCCTGGCGGGAGATACGCAGTATTTT. Its protein product is CASSFLVLAGDTQYF. V gene TRBV12-3 or TRBV12-4 combines with J gene TRBJ2-3; D may be TRBD2 (5 bases). Trimming left V 3 bases short and J 5 bases short, with 15 bases between. The CDR3 sequence is 15 residues long.